These 20 T cell receptor beta chains came from one sample sequenced in a study of cytomegalovirus exposure and HLA in healthy donors. 13 Jbeta primers and 60 Vbeta primers were used for the PCR. The assay was immunoSEQ multiplex PCR, and TCRdb's table has in-frame clones only and misses some. Among roughly 150,000 clones listed, 80% were seen once. The material sequenced was PBMCs. These receptors came from a middle-aged woman in good health and CMV-seronegative.

The chain combines TRBV29-1 with TRBJ2-7, with 8 nucleotides matching TRBD2. With V trimmed by 6 bases and J by 5 bases, 15 bases remained unmatched. The CDR3 has 15 residues. The V gene's germline CDR1 is SQVTM and CDR2 ANQGSEA. For the CDR3, the DNA is TGCAGCGTCGCCCCGGGAGCGGGAGTCATCAACGAGCAGTACTTC. Translating gives CSVAPGAGVINEQYF.

This clone was observed once. This rearrangement joins TRBV9 to TRBJ1-1, with a possible D match to TRBD1 (6 bases). This CDR3 is built from 14 residues. CDR1 SGDLS and CDR2 YYNGEE come from the germline V gene. Trimming left V 4 bases short and J 1 base short, with 11 bases between. Written as DNA, the CDR3 is TGTGCCAGCAGCCAAGCAGGGGAGAACACTGAAGCTTTCTTT. Amino acids: CASSQAGENTEAFF.

The chain recombines TRBV4-3 with TRBJ2-3; 7 positions match TRBD2. Germline CDR1 LGHNA, CDR2 YSLEER. The CDR3 has 15 amino acids. V was clipped by 2 bases and J by 6 bases; unmatched bases: 8. CDR3 sequence (DNA): TGCGCCAGCAGCCAACTGGCGGGAGCGGGGGATACGCAGTATTTT. Encoded protein: CASSQLAGAGDTQYF.

The rearrangement joins TRBV2 to TRBJ2-7; tentative D call: TRBD1 (5 bases). Trimming took 7 bases from V and 8 from J, leaving 15 bases between them. The CDR3 is made up of 12 amino acids. CDR1 and CDR2 from the germline V gene are SNHLY and FYNNEI. CDR3 sequence reads: CASMTVEDQQYF. As DNA, the CDR3 is TGTGCCAGCATGACAGTTGAGGATCAGCAGTACTTC.

V is TRBV25-1 and J is TRBJ2-7, with 8 bases fitting TRBD1. The CDR3 runs 14 residues. V was pared by 5 bases and J by 5 bases, with 8 bases of the junction left unmatched. Germline V gene data show CDR1 as MGHDK and CDR2 as SYGVNS. For the CDR3, the DNA is TGTGCCAGCAGTTATGCAGGGACAGGTAACGAGCAGTACTTC. This codes for CASSYAGTGNEQYF.

This clone was seen more than once but under ten times. V and J are TRBV5-6 and TRBJ2-3; D is possibly TRBD1 (6 bases). The germline CDR1 and CDR2 sequences are SGHDT and YYEEEE. The CDR3 extends over 13 amino acids. V was clipped by 0 bases and J by 4 bases, with 6 bases between them. DNA of the CDR3: TGTGCCAGCAGCTTGGACAGGGCAGATACGCAGTATTTT. It is translated as CASSLDRADTQYF.

This chain connects TRBV6-4 to TRBJ2-2; the match to TRBD1 covers 7 bases. The CDR3 is 17 amino acids. With V trimmed by 0 bases and J by 3 bases, 7 bases remained unmatched. The V gene's germline CDR1 is MRHNA and CDR2 SNTAGT. The CDR3 spells CASSDSPGGLHTGELFF. The CDR3 DNA reads as TGTGCCAGCAGTGACTCTCCAGGGGGTCTTCACACCGGGGAGCTGTTTTTT.

V is TRBV2 and J is TRBJ2-1; TRBD2 aligns across 9 bases. The CDR3 is 16 amino acids. Germline V gene lookup returns CDR1 SNHLY and CDR2 FYNNEI. The trim removed 2 bases at V and 2 bases at J, leaving 4 bases unmatched. CDR3: CASSESSGGTYNEQFF. For the CDR3, the DNA is TGTGCCAGCAGTGAAAGTAGCGGGGGAACCTACAATGAGCAGTTCTTC.

This chain uses TRBV5-5 with TRBJ1-5, with 9 bases matching TRBD1. The germline V gene encodes CDR1 SGHKS and CDR2 YYEKEE (reference sequence). This CDR3 has 15 residues. V was pared by 4 bases and J by 7 bases, with 9 bases of the junction left unmatched. CDR3 sequence (DNA): TGTGCCAGCAGCCCCCCGGGACAGGGTGAACAGCCCCAGCATTTT. Translation: CASSPPGQGEQPQHF.

The chain uses TRBV11-2 and TRBJ1-1, with 7 bases aligning to TRBD1. Trimming took 1 base from V and 10 from J; bases not matched to a gene: 3. Looked up from germline, CDR1 is SGHAT and CDR2 is FQNNGV. This CDR3 has 12 amino acids. The CDR3 here is CASSLGYRGAFF. CDR3 bases: TGTGCCAGCAGCTTAGGATACAGGGGAGCTTTCTTT.

The chain combines TRBV5-1 with TRBJ1-2; 9 bases line up with TRBD1. The length of the CDR3 is 17 residues. J lost 4 bases, V lost 3 bases, and 13 bases had no gene match. Germline assignment: CDR1 SGHRS and CDR2 YFSETQ. The CDR3 region is CASSSRTGALSSYGYTF. CDR3 in DNA: TGCGCCAGCAGCTCGAGGACAGGGGCCCTTTCGTCCTATGGCTACACCTTC.

The chain couples TRBV5-6 to TRBJ2-3, with 8 bases identical to TRBD2. The CDR3 consists of 15 residues. Looked up from germline, CDR1 is SGHDT and CDR2 is YYEEEE. Germline trimming cut 4 bases from V and 3 bases from J; bases unmatched to any gene: 7. The CDR3 region has the DNA TGTGCCAGCAGCGAAGCGGGAGAGGTTACAGATACGCAGTATTTT. Amino acid sequence: CASSEAGEVTDTQYF.

This sequence joins TRBV7-2 and TRBJ1-6; 8 positions agree with TRBD1. Per the germline V gene, CDR1 is SGHTA and CDR2 is FQGNSA. J was trimmed by 7 bases and V by 3 bases; bases with no gene match: 2. There are 14 residues in the CDR3. The CDR3: CASSLDRENSPLHF. CDR3 DNA sequence: TGTGCCAGCAGCTTGGACAGGGAAAATTCACCCCTCCACTTT.

This clone occurred once. The chain recombines TRBV9 with TRBJ2-1; 10 nucleotides match TRBD2. The CDR3 consists of 14 residues. Germline V gene sequence: CDR1 SGDLS, CDR2 YYNGEE. Trimming cost V 1 base and J 5 bases; bases outside gene matches: 0. Here the CDR3 reads CASSVSGRDNEQFF. As DNA, the CDR3 is TGTGCCAGCAGCGTAAGCGGGAGGGACAATGAGCAGTTCTTC.

This chain joins TRBV6-5 and TRBJ1-4; no clear D gene. The CDR3 runs 16 residues. V lost 0 bases and J lost 3, with 11 bases in between. The germline V gene encodes CDR1 MNHEY and CDR2 SVGAGI. The DNA of the CDR3 is TGTGCCAGCAGTTACTCGATACGGTCCCCTAATGAAAAACTGTTTTTT. Translation gives CASSYSIRSPNEKLFF.

This clone has more than one count but fewer than ten. One end of the junction fails to match germline, which may point to a read error. J is TRBJ1-2 and V is TRBV7-9; weak D call: TRBD1 (5 bases). The CDR3 consists of 14 residues. CDR1 is SEHNR and CDR2 is FQNEAQ in the germline V gene (reference sequence). CDR3 in amino acids: CSSSSIPRDFGYTF. The DNA of the CDR3 is TGTTCCAGCAGCTCAATACCCCGGGACTTTGGCTACACCTTC. The variable domain in full, with the rest retrieved from reference TRBV7-9 and TRBJ1-2, is DTGVSQNPRHKITKRGQNVTFRCDPISEHNRLYWYRQTLGQGPEFLTYFQNEAQLEKSRLLSDRFSAERPKGSFSTLEIQRTEQGDSAMYLCSSSSIPRDFGYTFGSGTRLTVV.

The genes are TRBV5-4 and TRBJ1-6; 7 nucleotides agree with TRBD1. Germline CDR1 reads SGHNT; CDR2 reads YYREEE (reference sequence). The CDR3 consists of 19 residues. The ends lost 4 bases at V and 7 bases at J; junction bases unmatched: 20. CDR3 nucleotides: TGTGCCAGCAGCCAAGTTCCCATGGGACAGATCCAAGGCAATTCACCCCTCCACTTT. Protein sequence: CASSQVPMGQIQGNSPLHF. Combining the CDR3 with reference TRBV5-4 and TRBJ1-6 gives the whole variable domain ETGVTQSPTHLIKTRGQQVTLRCSSQSGHNTVSWYQQALGQGPQFIFQYYREEENGRGNFPPRFSGLQFPNYSSELNVNALELDDSALYLCASSQVPMGQIQGNSPLHFGNGTRLTVT.

This chain uses TRBV19 with TRBJ2-7; 9 positions match TRBD1. Losses at the gene ends were 4 bases for V and 2 bases for J; bases not matched to a gene: 9. CDR1 and CDR2 (germline): LNHDA, SQIVND (reference sequence). This CDR3 region has 16 residues. The CDR3 loop is CASSTTGTGLPYEQYF. The CDR3, as DNA: TGTGCCAGTAGTACGACCGGGACAGGGCTTCCCTACGAGCAGTACTTC.

This chain links TRBV5-1 with TRBJ2-5; weak D call: TRBD2 (5 bases). V was shortened by 0 bases and J by 5 bases, with 11 bases between the two germline ends. In germline, CDR1 is SGHRS, CDR2 YFSETQ. This CDR3 region has 14 residues. CDR3 DNA sequence: TGCGCCAGCAGCTTGGGTCATCCGGGGGAGACCCAGTACTTC. Amino acid sequence: CASSLGHPGETQYF.

The chain is built from TRBV19 and TRBJ1-6, with a tentative D call TRBD1 (5 bases). The germline CDR1 and CDR2 sequences are LNHDA and SQIVND (reference sequence). The CDR3 loop spans 15 amino acids. V was shortened by 5 bases and J by 8 bases, with 16 bases between the two germline ends. The CDR3 bases are TGTGCCAGTAGTCCGACAGCAAGTTCCGATTCACCCCTCCACTTT. Amino acid sequence: CASSPTASSDSPLHF.